One TCR beta chain is described in this entry. Its antigen is still unknown. The cohort consisted of approximately 690 healthy bone marrow donors. Cohort members were all nominally healthy when sampled, although unrecorded immune exposures were likely present. The donor was CMV seropositive and belonged to the group of some 290 seropositive cohort members. Each donor provided a peripheral blood sample, and peripheral blood mononuclear cells were used for TCR beta sequencing. Genomic DNA was extracted from the blood cell samples with the Qiagen DNeasy Blood Extraction Kit. From V the trimming removes 4 bases and from J it removes 8 bases, while the gene matches leave 9 bases of the junction unaccounted for. The CDR3 contains 14 residues, cysteine and phenylalanine counted. Just the 42-base CDR3 DNA is kept, in frame starting at base 1. Per the germline V gene, SGHDN is the CDR1 and FVKESK is the CDR2.

The sample is drawn from a study of cytomegalovirus exposure and HLA in healthy donors (TCRdb year 2017). About the investigation overall: An earlier analysis of approximately 600 of the donors reported 250 to 300 Gb of sequence data and approximately 110 million unique TCR beta sequences from some 180 million T cells. To predict cytomegalovirus infection status, the study combined high-throughput TCR immunosequencing, statistical association of individual TCRs with disease status, and machine learning. In addition to the first cohort of around 670 subjects, a separate validation cohort of 120 different subjects was used. Because of strong linkage in the cohort, 4 to 6 DR-DQ haplotypes were treated as single units for association and clustering. Among around 400 genotyped donors of the cohort, an average of about 220,000 unique TCR beta nucleotide sequences was sequenced per donor, of which about 18% were non-productive. About 280 gigabases of sequencing data and roughly 90 million unique TCR sequences were included in an early release covering about 700 HLA-typed donors. A later genetic analysis took genome-wide SNP genotypes for 398 of the 666 donors and used that subset as a discovery cohort. Of the 300 to 450 genotyped donors, 65% to 90% fell in the genetic ancestry cluster associated with self-reported Caucasian donors. Using immunosequencing, the study profiled T cell repertoires from around 680 subjects and related those repertoires to cytomegalovirus serostatus. Typing coverage differed by locus: A, B, C, DRB1 and DQB1 were typed in about 620-640 donors, DQA1 in roughly 500, DPA1 in some 600, and DPB1 in 450 to 490. Class I and class II HLA loci were covered by the typing at four-digit resolution. Donor age, sex, ethnicity and CMV serostatus were collected together with the repertoire data. All discovery cohort repertoires had been generated on a single sequencing platform. To study patterns of TCR occurrence, a later analysis re-analyzed previously published TCR beta repertoires from under 750 donors and added high-resolution HLA genotyping. The aim of the study was to test whether cataloging public T cell receptors could identify signatures of past pathogen exposure. Rather than using new phenotypic data, the later analysis identified candidate immune exposures from TCR beta sequences and from how often those sequences occurred across donors. An earlier analysis of fewer than 750 of the donors used high-throughput TCR beta sequencing to judge whether each TCR beta V gene segment behaved as functional or pseudogenic.

The library was obtained by the immunoSEQ multiplex PCR assay. The multiplex PCR relied on a mix of 60 forward primers for TCR Vbeta segments and 13 reverse primers for TCR Jbeta segments. A multiplex PCR assay on genomic DNA amplified the CDR3 region of rearranged TCR beta genes. Amplified TCR beta libraries were sequenced as 87-base-pair reads on the Illumina HiSeq System. Regarding the original processing steps: Across the roughly 700 repertoires, a later analysis counted tens of millions of unique TCR beta chains, roughly 11 million of which were shared by at least two donors. Raw reads were error-corrected and collapsed into unique sequences by a nearest-neighbor algorithm in which closely related sequences were merged to remove PCR and sequencing errors. CDR3 sequences were aligned to IMGT reference sequences to assign V, D and J gene segments. Each retained sequence needed at least a six-nucleotide match to both a V gene segment and a J gene segment. Rearrangements were classified as productive when the CDR3 lacked stop codons and remained in frame with V and J, and all other rearrangements were classified as non-productive. Following IMGT convention, CDR3 was defined as the stretch from the second conserved V-encoded cysteine up to the conserved J-encoded phenylalanine. Sequences without an unambiguous match to a single V gene segment were excluded from the earlier analysis of several hundred of the donors. In an earlier analysis of approximately 610 of the donors, V segments were called functional above 56.7% productive rearrangements and were called segregating when the between-donor standard deviation exceeded 5%. To diagnose cytomegalovirus status from the catalog of TCR beta chain sequences, a statistical classification framework was built. A later analysis assigned V and J genes by comparing TCR nucleotide sequences with IMGT/GENE-DB human TR gene sequences. The TCRdist pipeline was used in a later analysis to assign CDR3 sequences and most-parsimonious VDJ recombination scenarios. In a later analysis, each TCR beta chain was defined by its CDR3 amino acid sequence together with its V-gene family, and reads lacking a unique V-gene family were excluded. A later analysis removed 500 to 600 highly shared, low-generation-probability nucleotide sequences to deal with suspected cross-contamination and a sequencing artifact. For each public chain, a later analysis derived a clonal expansion index from normalized ranks of inferred template counts within each repertoire. In a later analysis, generation probabilities were computed with a VDJ recombination model fitted to out-of-frame rearrangements, and the resulting probabilities were checked against IGoR. In a later analysis, TCR-TCR, TCR-HLA and TCR-CMV co-occurrence was scored with hypergeometric tests, and a repertoire-size bias correction was applied to TCR pairs. False discovery rates were estimated in a later analysis by permuting HLA or CMV assignments 20 times. A later analysis grouped co-occurring TCRs with DBSCAN, adding TCRdist sequence similarity when clustering within HLA-allele-positive subsets. Co-occurrence clustering excluded repertoires with fewer than 30,000 or more than 120,000 public chains, plus five with anomalous nucleotide sharing. TCRdb's version of the immuneACCESS table is confined to in-frame rearrangements and falls short of the full clone set. An unresolved V gene accounts for under half of the shortfall where checked; the remainder is of unknown origin. That table furnishes V, J and clone size, whereas the DNA furnished D and trimming. The sample has some 200,000 clones on record. The ten largest clonotypes hold around 1.1% of the sample.

Paper-wide results and their limitations: The sequencing pipeline was judged likely to have produced a cluster of highly shared sequence variants as a technical artifact. Correlated functional status among segregating V segments might reflect linkage disequilibrium, but an unknown experimental factor could not be ruled out. According to a later genetic analysis, donors in an Asian-associated ancestry cluster had fewer N-insertions in productive TCRs than the approximately 670-donor mean. A later genetic analysis associated a missense DCLRE1C variant with V-gene and J-gene trimming of TCR beta chains, and an independent cohort replicated the association. Because counts were too low, about 15 rarely observed V segments, including chromosome 9 orphons, were left out of the earlier analysis of about 500 of the donors. According to a later analysis, parvovirus B19, influenza, CMV and Epstein-Barr virus appeared linked to several top co-occurrence clusters. In a later analysis, TCR association rates were found to vary across HLA loci, with the most associated TCRs seen for DRB1 alleles and the fewest for HLA-C alleles. The study gave a list of 150 to 200 TCR beta chains associated with cytomegalovirus. While some public TCRs were present in many individuals, most TCR sequences turned up only very rarely across donors. In a later analysis, some 17,000 TCR beta sequences were associated with specific HLA alleles at a false discovery rate of 0.05. Presence/absence analyses assumed roughly uniform sequencing depth across donors, an assumption that may not hold. In a later analysis, most CMV-associated TCR beta chains were found to appear HLA-restricted, with HLA associations seemingly driven largely by CMV exposure. Compared with equally common non-associated chains, HLA-associated TCR beta chains in a later analysis were more clonally expanded and had lower generation probabilities. Some IMGT-functional V segments, including TRBV6-2 and TRBV6-3, could not be distinguished by the 87-base-pair reads and were therefore excluded. A further reported finding was that TCR beta sequences accurately predicted the HLA-A and HLA-B alleles for most subjects in the first cohort. In vitro tests confirmed that three of the cytomegalovirus-associated TCR beta chains recognize cytomegalovirus antigens. An earlier analysis of around 600 of the donors showed that most TCR beta V segments appeared in productive rearrangements either about 90% or about 30% of the time, which broadly matched IMGT annotations. In both the original and validation cohorts, the classifier was reported to diagnose cytomegalovirus status with high specificity and sensitivity. The authors suggested that the approach could potentially be extended to other disease states and immunological phenotypes. In this cohort, only TCR beta chains were sequenced, and detectable features were limited by the absence of alpha or paired-chain data. For the cohort, immune exposure information was limited to CMV serostatus. Strong co-occurrence of HLA alleles, especially DR and DQ, made assigning TCR associations to individual alleles difficult. Because HLA typing was missing for some donors at each locus, association tests included only the typed subset.

The sequenced material came from PBMCs. The TCR comes from a girl under 10 years old in good health and CMV-seropositive. In this chain, TRBV14 is recombined with TRBJ1-2, with TRBD1 identical over 8 junction bases. The CDR3 in this case is CASSPHRTGYGYTF. DNA sequence: TGTGCCAGCAGCCCCCATAGGACAGGGTACGGCTACACCTTC.